This T cell receptor beta chain derives from a study of T cell responses to AZD1222 COVID-19 vaccine. In this sample, this clone turned up once. Antigen: not known. Study results and caveats: Baseline seropositivity characterized only 5 to 7 AZD1222 recipients.

Assay: immunoSEQ multiplex PCR; the TCRdb copy retains only in-frame clones and omits some. Here the sample spans some 120,000 clones, about 90% being singletons. The V gene end was trimmed by 2 bases and the J gene end by 5 bases; junction bases not matched to a gene: 9. The germline gives CDR1 SEHNR, CDR2 FQNEAQ (reference sequence). The CDR3 is 16 residues long. This sample comprised peripheral blood, obtained on day 0 of AZD1222 vaccination. The chain joins TRBV7-9 to TRBJ2-1; 7 bases match TRBD2. The source is an adult in good health. CDR3 DNA: TGTGCCAGCAGCTTACCCGGGAGGCAAAACAACAATGAGCAGTTCTTC. This gives the protein CASSLPGRQNNNEQFF.